The T cell receptor beta chain under discussion was sequenced for a study of T cell repertoires in cytomegalovirus infection. Study information: CMV epitopes used comprised recently identified HLA-C-restricted ones and well-studied HLA-B-restricted ones. CMV infection plus the matching HLA type was flagged by public TCR beta signatures. Whole-study findings and limits: The study found HLA-C-restricted CMV-specific TCR beta clonotypes dominating the ex vivo response. Carriage of CMV together with the relevant HLA was identifiable through cumulative public TCR beta family frequency.

Notes on this clonotype: Its matching antigen is unknown.

CDR1 and CDR2 from the germline V gene are SGHVS and FQNEAQ. Trimming at V came to 1 base and at J to 1 base, leaving 6 bases not matched to a gene. This CDR3 has 16 residues. A single record per CDR3 protein comes from TCRdb applying MiXCR to the reads. The profile shows 650,000 to 900,000 distinct CDR3 sequences, 30% to 35% of them singletons. The specimen was cultured CD8+ T cells from PBMCs, collected from culture after CMV antigen stimulation. The chain links TRBV7-8 to TRBJ1-1; 7 positions agree with TRBD1. The clonotype originates from a human donor in good health (CMV status not recorded). Some clones in this sample may be carry-over from other donors' samples. The CDR3 loop reads CASSLEVGQANTEAFF. Here the CDR3 DNA reads TGTGCCAGCAGCTTAGAGGTTGGACAGGCGAACACTGAAGCTTTCTTT. Using reference TRBV7-8 and TRBJ1-1 for the parts outside the CDR3, the full variable domain is GAGVSQSPRYKVAKRGQDVALRCDPISGHVSLFWYQQALGQGPEFLTYFQNEAQLDKSGLPSDRFFAERPEGSVSTLKIQRTQQEDSAVYLCASSLEVGQANTEAFFGQGTRLTVV.